One sample yielded the 29 T cell receptor beta chains listed below, sequenced in a study of T cell responses to AZD1222 COVID-19 vaccine. The protocol was immunoSEQ multiplex PCR, while the TCRdb copy is restricted to in-frame clones and leaves out a portion. The sample carries more than 80,000 clones, approximately 86% recorded once. The specimen comprised peripheral blood, sampled on day 0 of MenACWY control vaccination. These receptors were collected from an adult in good health.

This sequence joins TRBV7-9 and TRBJ1-1; TRBD1 is a possible D gene (5 bases). This CDR3 is built from 16 residues. V dropped 5 bases and J dropped 1 base, with 17 bases sitting between them. In germline, CDR1 is SEHNR, CDR2 FQNEAQ (reference sequence). The CDR3 DNA reads as TGTGCCAGCAGCCCGAGTTTGGGGGTTCAGAACACTGAAGCTTTCTTT. This gives the protein CASSPSLGVQNTEAFF.

The rearrangement uses TRBV10-3 and TRBJ2-6; possible D gene TRBD1, 5 bases. The CDR3 consists of 15 residues. The germline V gene encodes CDR1 ENHRY and CDR2 SYGVKD. Trimming took 8 bases from V and 0 from J, leaving 11 bases between them. The CDR3: CAIGRTHSGANVLTF. CDR3 nucleotide sequence: TGTGCCATCGGTAGGACACACTCTGGGGCCAACGTCCTGACTTTC.

This clone was detected once. V usage is TRBV10-3 and J usage is TRBJ2-3; the D gene is possibly TRBD2 (6 bases). Germline V gene data show CDR1 as ENHRY and CDR2 as SYGVKD. This CDR3 has 17 residues. Deletions cut 0 bases from V and 0 bases from J, with 13 bases between. The CDR3: CAISESRLATSTDTQYF. CDR3 sequence (DNA): TGTGCCATCAGTGAGTCTCGTCTAGCGACCAGCACAGATACGCAGTATTTT.

This clone was observed a handful of times. V is TRBV5-4 and J is TRBJ2-7; 9 positions agree with TRBD2. The germline V gene has CDR1 SGHNT and CDR2 YYREEE (reference sequence). The ends lost 2 bases at V and 7 bases at J; junction bases unmatched: 13. The CDR3 is 16 residues long. CDR3 loop: CASSFGSGGLSREQYF. CDR3 nucleotides: TGTGCCAGCAGCTTTGGTAGCGGGGGCCTCTCGAGGGAGCAGTACTTC.

The chain recombines TRBV5-1 with TRBJ1-4, with D hard to call. The CDR3 has 15 amino acids. The germline V gene has CDR1 SGHRS and CDR2 YFSETQ. V lost 4 bases and J 5 bases, leaving 15 bases between the germline ends. CDR3 in amino acids: CASSPPERGNEKLFF. Here the CDR3 DNA reads TGCGCCAGCAGCCCACCCGAGCGGGGAAATGAAAAACTGTTTTTT.

V gene TRBV7-2 combines with J gene TRBJ1-1, with a tentative D call TRBD1 (5 bases). This CDR3 is 14 amino acids long. Deletions cut 5 bases from V and 1 base from J, with 11 bases between. CDR1 and CDR2 from the germline V gene are SGHTA and FQGNSA. The CDR3 DNA reads TGTGCCAGCAGCGTTACGGGGGGGAACACTGAAGCTTTCTTT. It codes for CASSVTGGNTEAFF.

This chain joins TRBV29-1 and TRBJ1-5; D call uncertain. Germline V gene sequence: CDR1 SQVTM, CDR2 ANQGSEA. V lost 4 bases and J lost 7, with 11 bases in between. The CDR3 has 12 amino acids. CDR3 sequence: CSVAEEGQPQHF. For the CDR3, the DNA is TGCAGCGTTGCTGAGGAGGGCCAGCCCCAGCATTTT. Combining the CDR3 with reference TRBV29-1 and TRBJ1-5 gives the whole variable domain SAVISQKPSRDICQRGTSLTIQCQVDSQVTMMFWYRQQPGQSLTLIATANQGSEATYESGFVIDKFPISRPNLTFSTLTVSNMSPEDSSIYLCSVAEEGQPQHFGDGTRLSIL.

This chain uses TRBV28 with TRBJ1-2; D uncertain. CDR3 length: 16 amino acids. Germline V gives CDR1 MDHEN, CDR2 SYDVKM. Deletions cut 8 bases from V and 0 bases from J, with 19 bases between. CDR3 coding DNA: TGTGCCAGCCCCCCCCCGGGCATACAACCTAACTATGGCTACACCTTC. It translates to CASPPPGIQPNYGYTF.

The rearrangement uses TRBV9 and TRBJ2-1, with TRBD1 matching over 7 bases. V dropped 2 bases and J dropped 10; count of bases not matched to a gene: 9. Germline lookup yields CDR1 SGDLS and CDR2 YYNGEE. The CDR3 totals 14 residues. The CDR3 DNA is TGTGCCAGCAGCGTCGACAGGGAATCTGGGGAGCAGTTCTTC. Translated: CASSVDRESGEQFF.

This clone was recorded a few times. The V call is TRBV18, the J call TRBJ2-7; a weak D match, TRBD1 (5 bases). Looked up from germline, CDR1 is KGHSH and CDR2 is LQKENI. The CDR3 loop spans 13 amino acids. With 6 bases removed from V and 3 bases from J, the gap between germline ends came to 12 bases. CDR3 in amino acids: CASSPLGVYEQYF. CDR3 bases: TGTGCCAGCTCCCCCTTAGGGGTCTACGAGCAGTACTTC.

The V and J genes are TRBV2 and TRBJ1-6; the D is unclear. The CDR3 has 14 amino acids. CDR1 is SNHLY, CDR2 FYNNEI, per germline. Trimming shortened V by 7 bases and J by 0 bases, and 7 bases separated the two germline ends. CDR3 sequence reads: CASITGSYNSPLHF. In DNA form, the CDR3 reads TGTGCCAGCATAACGGGCTCCTATAATTCACCCCTCCACTTT.

This chain joins TRBV27 and TRBJ2-6; maybe TRBD1 (6 bases). The germline V gene has CDR1 MNHEY and CDR2 SMNVEV (reference sequence). V was shortened by 3 bases and J by 0 bases, with 12 bases between the two germline ends. The CDR3 runs 17 residues. DNA of the CDR3: TGTGCCAGCAGTTTTAACAGGGCGGGCTCTGGGGCCAACGTCCTGACTTTC. Its protein product is CASSFNRAGSGANVLTF.

This clone appeared a few times. The gene calls are TRBV11-2 and TRBJ2-1, with 12 bases lining up with TRBD2. The ends lost 6 bases at V and 10 bases at J; junction bases unmatched: 10. This CDR3 region has 15 residues. Germline V gene lookup returns CDR1 SGHAT and CDR2 FQNNGV. The CDR3, as DNA: TGTGCCAGCAGGTCATCTAGCGGGGGGGCAGAGGAGCAGTTCTTC. As protein: CASRSSSGGAEEQFF.

CDR3 DNA sequence: TGTGCCACTACTCACAGGGGTCTGGGGACAGATACGCAGTATTTT. Translating gives CATTHRGLGTDTQYF. V gene TRBV19 combines with J gene TRBJ2-3, with 7 bases aligning to TRBD1. In germline, CDR1 is LNHDA, CDR2 SQIVND (reference sequence). The length of the CDR3 is 15 residues. Trimming at V came to 10 bases and at J to 3 bases, leaving 13 bases not matched to a gene.

The count of this clone is one. V usage is TRBV20-1 and J usage is TRBJ2-1; tentatively, D is TRBD1 (5 bases). Trimming removed 6 bases at V and 5 bases at J, with 8 bases between. Germline lookup yields CDR1 DFQATT and CDR2 SNEGSKA (reference sequence). This CDR3 has 11 amino acids. DNA of the CDR3: TGCAGTGCGGACAATCACAATGAGCAGTTCTTC. The encoded protein is CSADNHNEQFF.

The chain uses TRBV2 and TRBJ1-2; D gene uncertain. Between the trimmed V and J ends, which lost 9 bases and 6 bases, there was a span of 14 bases. The CDR3 length is 12 residues. Germline loops: CDR1 SNHLY, CDR2 FYNNEI. The CDR3 reads CARGGTGDGYTF. The CDR3 DNA reads TGTGCCAGAGGTGGAACGGGTGATGGCTACACCTTC.

The V call is TRBV30, the J call TRBJ2-5, with D uncertain. This CDR3 has 13 amino acids. The V end lost 0 bases, the J end lost 4 bases, and 9 bases lay between the germline ends. CDR1 is GTSNPN, CDR2 SVGIG, per germline (reference sequence). This chain's CDR3 is CAWSVSRIETQYF. The DNA of the CDR3 is TGTGCCTGGAGTGTAAGTCGGATAGAGACCCAGTACTTC.

The V gene is TRBV11-2, the J gene TRBJ1-2, with no clear D. Germline V gene sequence: CDR1 SGHAT, CDR2 FQNNGV. The length of the CDR3 is 15 residues. Trimming left V 0 bases short and J 5 bases short, with 13 bases between. CDR3 nucleotides: TGTGCCAGCAGCTTAGATTGGCAGACGCATTATGGCTACACCTTC. This encodes CASSLDWQTHYGYTF.

V usage is TRBV19 and J usage is TRBJ1-5; a possible D gene is TRBD1 (5 bases). The CDR3 length is 16 residues. Deletions cut 5 bases from V and 0 bases from J, with 14 bases between. Germline assignment: CDR1 LNHDA and CDR2 SQIVND (reference sequence). CDR3: CASSLAGLNSNQPQHF. In nucleotides, the CDR3 is TGTGCCAGTAGTTTGGCAGGGCTTAATAGCAATCAGCCCCAGCATTTT.

The rearrangement uses TRBV28 and TRBJ1-5, with D uncertain. V lost 6 bases to trimming and J lost 0 bases, with 12 bases between them. CDR1 and CDR2 (germline): MDHEN, SYDVKM. This CDR3 spans 15 amino acids. The CDR3 spells CASSPEGYSNQPQHF. CDR3 coding DNA: TGTGCCAGCAGCCCAGAGGGATATAGCAATCAGCCCCAGCATTTT.

The chain's CDR3 is CASSLGQGRSNYGYTF. The DNA of the CDR3 is TGTGCCAGCAGCTTGGGACAGGGGAGGTCTAACTATGGCTACACCTTC. The chain combines TRBV5-4 with TRBJ1-2, with 8 nucleotides matching TRBD1. Germline lookup yields CDR1 SGHNT and CDR2 YYREEE (reference sequence). V lost 0 bases to trimming and J lost 0 bases; unmatched junction nucleotides: 4. The CDR3 is made up of 16 amino acids.

V is TRBV18 and J is TRBJ1-1; 7 bases align to TRBD1. The V gene's germline CDR1 is KGHSH and CDR2 LQKENI. This CDR3 has 15 residues. With V trimmed by 3 bases and J by 5 bases, 9 bases remained unmatched. CDR3 in amino acids: CASSPETGRRTEAFF. CDR3 in DNA: TGTGCCAGCTCACCTGAGACAGGGAGGAGGACTGAAGCTTTCTTT.

The chain couples TRBV5-1 to TRBJ1-2; 8 bases line up with TRBD1. Unmatched junction bases numbered 11, after V lost 4 bases and J lost 9 bases. Germline V gene lookup returns CDR1 SGHRS and CDR2 YFSETQ. The CDR3 extends over 14 amino acids. The CDR3 region is CASSAQQGVNSYTF. Written as DNA, the CDR3 is TGCGCCAGCAGCGCGCAACAGGGGGTTAATAGCTACACCTTC.

J is TRBJ2-7 and V is TRBV6-2 or TRBV6-3; 8 bases are a match to TRBD1. The CDR3 is 14 residues long. Germline CDR1 is MNHEY and CDR2 is SVGEGT. Trimming at V came to 5 bases and at J to 5 bases, leaving 8 bases not matched to a gene. CDR3: CASSKTGQVNEQYF. The CDR3 DNA follows: TGTGCCAGCAGTAAAACGGGACAGGTTAACGAGCAGTACTTC.

The J gene is TRBJ1-2, the V gene TRBV28; D unresolved. Germline CDR1 and CDR2: MDHEN and SYDVKM. Trimming removed 3 bases at V and 8 bases at J, with 10 bases between. There are 12 residues in the CDR3. The CDR3 nucleotides read TGTGCCAGCAGTTTCGGACGGTTCGGCTACACCTTC. Amino acid sequence: CASSFGRFGYTF.

The CDR3 sequence is CASSLLGTSTDTQYF. As DNA, the CDR3 is TGCGCCAGCAGCTTGCTGGGGACTAGCACAGATACGCAGTATTTT. The chain joins TRBV5-1 to TRBJ2-3, with D maybe TRBD2 (6 bases). The CDR3 spans 15 residues. The germline V gene has CDR1 SGHRS and CDR2 YFSETQ. The V end lost 1 base, the J end lost 0 bases, and 9 bases lay between the germline ends.

The J gene is TRBJ2-7, the V gene TRBV7-2; 7 bases line up with TRBD2. V was clipped by 1 base and J by 3 bases; unmatched bases: 3. Germline CDR1 SGHTA, CDR2 FQGNSA. There are 14 residues in the CDR3. The CDR3 sequence: CASSLVPGGYEQYF. Written as DNA, the CDR3 is TGTGCCAGCAGCTTAGTGCCGGGGGGCTACGAGCAGTACTTC.

This clone was counted only a few times. The chain uses TRBV2 and TRBJ2-3; D might be TRBD1 or TRBD2, each matching 6 bases. Germline CDR1 reads SNHLY; CDR2 reads FYNNEI. Trimming shortened V by 8 bases and J by 2 bases, and 11 bases separated the two germline ends. CDR3 length equals 13 residues. The DNA of the CDR3 is TGTGCCAGCGGGGGGCCCTTCACAGATACGCAGTATTTT. Residues: CASGGPFTDTQYF.

The J gene is TRBJ1-2, the V gene TRBV19; 11 nucleotides align to TRBD1. Germline CDR1 LNHDA, CDR2 SQIVND (reference sequence). V lost 7 bases and J lost 2; bases outside the gene matches: 9. The CDR3 runs to 16 residues. CDR3 in amino acids: CASTIGTGGVNYGYTF. The CDR3 DNA reads TGTGCCAGTACCATAGGGACAGGGGGTGTGAACTATGGCTACACCTTC.